This TCR beta chain appears in the sequencing data of a study of low-dose radiotherapy and immunotherapy resistance in tumors. Covering alpha and beta chains, TRAV- and TRBV-specific primers were used for the first-strand cDNA. TCRs were put through approximately 20 PCR cycles of amplification with Phusion. A constant-region primer and the V-primer adapter served as the primer pair. mRNA, after isolation, was amplified by in vitro transcription. MiXCR was run by TCRdb on the reads, yielding one entry per CDR3 protein. The sample lists over 65,000 distinct CDR3 sequences; about a sixth were seen once. CDR3 length: 17 residues. Trimming removed 0 bases at V and 2 bases at J, with 15 bases between. The V gene's germline CDR1 is LGHNA and CDR2 YNFKEQ. This sample's time point: before trial treatment. Donors were administered nivolumab, ipilimumab, aspirin and low-dose cyclophosphamide, together with low-dose radiotherapy. Eligibility was restricted to patients presenting with advanced solid tumors that lacked tumor-infiltrating lymphocytes.

This clonotype was seen at least ten times. The TCR sequence derives from a male donor with prostate cancer. This chain uses TRBV4-2 with TRBJ2-3, with D perhaps matching TRBD2 (7 bases). The input for sequencing was PBMCs, taken before treatment. CDR3 residues: CASSQEGGGETTDTQYF. The CDR3 DNA reads TGTGCCAGCAGCCAAGAAGGAGGGGGGGAGACCACAGATACGCAGTATTTT.